A single sample gave rise to the 31 T cell receptor beta chains below, sequenced in a study of blood T cell repertoires in COVID-19. TCRdb's table, derived via immunoSEQ multiplex PCR, lists solely in-frame clones and lacks some. The profile shows some 70,000 clones, 76% of them singletons. The material sequenced was peripheral blood. The source is a man aged 60-69 years with COVID-19, enrolled during active disease.

This clone appeared a single time. This chain connects TRBV10-3 to TRBJ2-1; tentatively, D is TRBD2 (6 bases). The CDR3 consists of 16 residues. The V gene's germline CDR1 is ENHRY and CDR2 SYGVKD. V shed 3 bases and J shed 5 bases, with 17 bases lying between them. CDR3 region: CAISDPTRLVNNEQFF. CDR3 sequence (DNA): TGTGCCATCAGTGACCCCACGAGACTAGTCAACAATGAGCAGTTCTTC.

The J gene is TRBJ1-2, the V gene TRBV6-6; 7 bases fit TRBD1. The germline V gene has CDR1 MNHNY and CDR2 SVGAGI (reference sequence). The CDR3 loop spans 13 amino acids. After removal of 5 bases from V and 7 bases from J, the junction contained 7 bases not matched to a gene. The CDR3 loop is CASSARGSGGYTF. Written as DNA, the CDR3 is TGTGCCAGCAGTGCCAGGGGGTCAGGTGGCTACACCTTC.

The chain carries TRBV4-1 and TRBJ1-1; 9 bases line up with TRBD1. CDR1 is MGHRA and CDR2 is YSYEKL in the germline V gene. The CDR3 sequence is 18 residues long. V gave up 7 bases and J gave up 5 bases; unmatched junction bases: 20. CDR3 region: CASIKAGPGTGRGTEAFF. The CDR3 DNA is TGCGCCAGCATCAAAGCCGGTCCCGGGACAGGGAGGGGGACTGAAGCTTTCTTT.

The rearrangement joins TRBV6-5 to TRBJ1-2; 10 nucleotides align to TRBD1. The CDR3 is 14 amino acids. The V segment lost 5 bases and the J segment 7 bases; nucleotides outside the gene matches: 7. The V gene's germline CDR1 is MNHEY and CDR2 SVGAGI. The CDR3 loop is CASSHRQGAVGYTF. The CDR3 DNA sequence: TGTGCCAGCAGTCACAGACAGGGGGCAGTTGGCTACACCTTC.

The chain has TRBV4-1 and TRBJ2-7; TRBD1 is a possible D gene (5 bases). This CDR3 has 13 amino acids. CDR1 is MGHRA and CDR2 is YSYEKL in the germline V gene. Trimming pared 5 bases from V and 2 bases from J, leaving 10 bases between. The CDR3 loop reads CASSVDTAYEQYF. As DNA, the CDR3 is TGCGCCAGCAGCGTGGACACCGCCTACGAGCAGTACTTC.

The V and J genes are TRBV12-3 or TRBV12-4 and TRBJ1-1; D remains ambiguous. The CDR3 spans 12 residues. Trimming shortened V by 6 bases and J by 4 bases, and 9 bases separated the two germline ends. The CDR3 bases are TGTGCCAGCAGCTTCAGGTTCACTGAAGCTTTCTTT. Translated: CASSFRFTEAFF.

The V gene is TRBV6-5, the J gene TRBJ2-7; D is perhaps TRBD2 (6 bases). The ends were cut back, 6 bases at V and 3 bases at J, with 15 bases in the middle. This CDR3 has 14 amino acids. Germline V gives CDR1 MNHEY, CDR2 SVGAGI. CDR3 loop: CASRVVSGGYEQYF. The CDR3 bases are TGTGCCAGCAGGGTCGTTAGCGGCGGCTACGAGCAGTACTTC.

The rearrangement joins TRBV10-1 to TRBJ1-1, with D perhaps matching TRBD1 (6 bases). V was pared by 6 bases and J by 7 bases, with 15 bases between. The CDR3 covers 13 residues. CDR1 is WNHNN and CDR2 is SYGVQD in the germline V gene (reference sequence). CDR3: CASRPNRDGEAFF. Here the CDR3 DNA reads TGCGCCAGCAGGCCAAACAGGGACGGTGAAGCTTTCTTT.

The chain couples TRBV28 to TRBJ2-7, with a possible D match to TRBD1 (5 bases). The germline V gene encodes CDR1 MDHEN and CDR2 SYDVKM. The length of the CDR3 is 13 residues. The V and J ends lost 8 bases and 2 bases respectively, with 13 bases between them. The CDR3 loop is CASDDSGAYEQYF. The CDR3 coding sequence is TGTGCCAGCGACGACAGTGGGGCCTACGAGCAGTACTTC.

CDR3 amino acids: CSVGLPPNEQYF. CDR3 coding DNA: TGCAGCGTTGGCCTACCTCCTAACGAGCAGTACTTC. The chain combines TRBV29-1 with TRBJ2-7; D call uncertain. V lost 4 bases and J 5 bases, leaving 12 bases between the germline ends. Germline V lookup: CDR1 SQVTM, CDR2 ANQGSEA. The CDR3 loop spans 12 amino acids.

The V call is TRBV1, the J call TRBJ2-7; the table's D call of TRBD2 was not tested on the DNA. TRBV1 is a known pseudogene. The CDR3 is made up of 15 amino acids. For the CDR3, the DNA is TGCACCAGCAGCCCCCCCCCTGAGTTTCTTCGCGAGCAGTACTTC. It codes for CTSSPPPEFLREQYF.

The chain employs TRBV11-2 and TRBJ2-7; D not resolved. Per germline, CDR1 SGHAT and CDR2 FQNNGV. V was trimmed by 2 bases and J by 5 bases, leaving 7 bases between them. The CDR3 loop spans 12 amino acids. The CDR3 sequence is CASSLWQDEQYF. As DNA, the CDR3 is TGTGCCAGCAGCTTATGGCAGGACGAGCAGTACTTC.

By share, this clone counts as medium-sized. This chain connects TRBV11-2 to TRBJ2-2, with 9 bases fitting TRBD2. CDR1 and CDR2 from the germline V gene are SGHAT and FQNNGV. Trimming took 1 base from V and 5 from J; bases not matched to a gene: 5. CDR3 length: 16 residues. The DNA of the CDR3 is TGTGCCAGCAGCTTAGGAGCTAGCGGGGAAACCGGGGAGCTGTTTTTT. Translation gives CASSLGASGETGELFF.

The V gene is TRBV27, the J gene TRBJ2-1; TRBD2 aligns across 15 bases. The CDR3 spans 16 residues. Losses at the gene ends were 6 bases for V and 6 bases for J; bases not matched to a gene: 6. CDR1 is MNHEY and CDR2 is SMNVEV in the germline V gene (reference sequence). The CDR3 nucleotides are TGTGCCAGCAGCATGGGGGGACTAGCGGGAGGCAATGAGCAGTTCTTC. It translates to CASSMGGLAGGNEQFF.

The CDR3 here is CASSPVELAGGLTDTQYF. In DNA form, the CDR3 reads TGTGCCAGCAGCCCTGTGGAACTAGCGGGGGGACTCACAGATACGCAGTATTTT. The chain employs TRBV28 and TRBJ2-3; 12 bases are shared with TRBD2. After removal of 6 bases from V and 2 bases from J, the junction contained 12 bases not matched to a gene. There are 18 residues in the CDR3. CDR1 is MDHEN and CDR2 is SYDVKM in the germline V gene.

The rearrangement links TRBV5-4 to TRBJ2-1, with 7 bases that match TRBD2. Germline CDR1 reads SGHNT; CDR2 reads YYREEE (reference sequence). This CDR3 is 14 amino acids long. V was clipped by 6 bases and J by 7 bases; unmatched bases: 10. This chain's CDR3 is CASTDKAGRNEQFF. DNA of the CDR3: TGTGCCAGCACCGATAAAGCGGGGCGGAATGAGCAGTTCTTC.

The chain uses TRBV7-3 and TRBJ1-2; a possible D gene is TRBD1 (5 bases). This CDR3 has 14 amino acids. Germline CDR1 is SGHTA and CDR2 is FQGTGA. V gave up 5 bases and J gave up 3 bases, with 13 bases separating them. CDR3 protein: CASSPTGGDYGYTF. The CDR3 nucleotides are TGTGCCAGCAGCCCGACTGGGGGGGACTATGGCTACACCTTC. Full variable domain (outside the CDR3, taken from reference TRBV7-3 and TRBJ1-2): GAGVSQTPSNKVTEKGKYVELRCDPISGHTALYWYRQSLGQGPEFLIYFQGTGAADDSGLPNDRFFAVRPEGSVSTLKIQRTERGDSAVYLCASSPTGGDYGYTFGSGTRLTVV.

The V call is TRBV5-6, the J call TRBJ1-2; D not certain. Deletions cut 4 bases from V and 5 bases from J, with 15 bases between. The CDR3 consists of 14 residues. Germline assignment: CDR1 SGHDT and CDR2 YYEEEE. CDR3 amino acids: CASSPGDLNYGYTF. The CDR3 region has the DNA TGTGCCAGCAGCCCGGGAGATCTAAATTATGGCTACACCTTC.

This chain joins TRBV2 and TRBJ2-1; D may be TRBD1 (5 bases). This CDR3 has 12 residues. In germline, CDR1 is SNHLY, CDR2 FYNNEI. Trimming cost V 8 bases and J 6 bases, with 11 bases left between them. This CDR3 reads CASPRESNEQFF. The CDR3 DNA is TGTGCCAGCCCCAGGGAAAGCAATGAGCAGTTCTTC.

This clone was observed a handful of times. The chain uses TRBV19 and TRBJ1-2; 7 bases match TRBD1. J lost 3 bases, V lost 6 bases, and 7 bases had no gene match. The germline V gene has CDR1 LNHDA and CDR2 SQIVND (reference sequence). The CDR3 consists of 14 residues. The CDR3 DNA sequence: TGTGCCAGTAGGAGCCCCGGGACAGACTATGGCTACACCTTC. Translating it yields CASRSPGTDYGYTF. Filled out from reference TRBV19 and TRBJ1-2, the complete variable domain reads DGGITQSPKYLFRKEGQNVTLSCEQNLNHDAMYWYRQDPGQGLRLIYYSQIVNDFQKGDIAEGYSVSREKKESFPLTVTSAQKNPTAFYLCASRSPGTDYGYTFGSGTRLTVV.

The chain has TRBV5-4 and TRBJ1-2, with a weak D call TRBD1 (5 bases). The CDR3 length is 15 residues. From germline, CDR1 is SGHNT and CDR2 YYREEE (reference sequence). V was trimmed by 7 bases and J by 7 bases, leaving 23 bases between them. The CDR3 nucleotides read TGTGCCAGCGCGTCCGTATGGGGGGGAATGACTGGCTACACCTTC. It specifies CASASVWGGMTGYTF.

V and J are TRBV29-1 and TRBJ2-5; tentatively, D is TRBD1 (5 bases). Trimming pared 2 bases from V and 4 bases from J, leaving 17 bases between. Germline V gene lookup returns CDR1 SQVTM and CDR2 ANQGSEA. The CDR3 covers 15 residues. The CDR3 spells CSVESWPPRGETQYF. The CDR3 nucleotides are TGCAGCGTTGAAAGTTGGCCCCCAAGGGGAGAGACCCAGTACTTC.

The gene calls are TRBV5-1 and TRBJ1-3; the match to TRBD1 covers 8 bases. The germline gives CDR1 SGHRS, CDR2 YFSETQ. With V trimmed by 3 bases and J by 4 bases, 9 bases remained unmatched. CDR3 length: 16 residues. CDR3 loop: CASSSGQALAGNTIYF. The DNA of the CDR3 is TGCGCCAGCAGCTCGGGACAGGCGCTAGCCGGAAACACCATATATTTT.

The gene calls are TRBV11-3 and TRBJ2-3; no firm D call. This CDR3 is 11 amino acids long. Germline CDR1 SGHNT, CDR2 YENEEA. Trimming pared 5 bases from V and 8 bases from J, leaving 8 bases between. CDR3 protein: CASSISSTQYF. The CDR3, as DNA: TGTGCCAGCAGCATCTCGTCTACGCAGTATTTT.

V and J are TRBV7-7 and TRBJ2-1, with 9 bases fitting TRBD2. Trimming took 5 bases from V and 5 from J; bases not matched to a gene: 10. This CDR3 has 16 amino acids. The germline gives CDR1 SSHAT, CDR2 FNYEAQ (reference sequence). The CDR3 nucleotides are TGTGCCAGCAGCCCAGAGGTGGCGGGAGGGGACAATGAGCAGTTCTTC. Translation: CASSPEVAGGDNEQFF. Looking up the rest from reference TRBV7-7 and TRBJ2-1 gives the full variable domain: GAGVSQSPRYKVTKRGQDVTLRCDPISSHATLYWYQQALGQGPEFLTYFNYEAQPDKSGLPSDRFSAERPEGSISTLTIQRTEQRDSAMYRCASSPEVAGGDNEQFFGPGTRLTVL.

The rearrangement joins TRBV6-2 or TRBV6-3 to TRBJ2-2; 10 nucleotides align to TRBD2. There are 18 residues in the CDR3. CDR1 is MNHEY, CDR2 SVGEGT, per germline. With V trimmed by 5 bases and J by 7 bases, 16 bases remained unmatched. DNA for the CDR3: TGTGCCAGCAGTGACCTTGTCGGGGCTAGCGGGAGAATCGGGGAGCTGTTTTTT. Amino acids: CASSDLVGASGRIGELFF.

V gene TRBV11-2 combines with J gene TRBJ2-1; 7 bases map to TRBD2. The ends lost 5 bases at V and 3 bases at J; junction bases unmatched: 4. This CDR3 contains 14 residues. From germline, CDR1 is SGHAT and CDR2 FQNNGV. The CDR3, as DNA: TGTGCCAGCAGCGGACTAGACCTCTACAATGAGCAGTTCTTC. Translating it yields CASSGLDLYNEQFF.

The chain carries TRBV5-1 and TRBJ2-2, with D perhaps TRBD1 (6 bases). Trimming stripped 4 bases from V and 5 bases from J, with 15 bases between. The CDR3 spans 15 residues. CDR1 SGHRS and CDR2 YFSETQ come from the germline V gene. CDR3 loop: CASSPMGAGTGELFF. The CDR3 DNA is TGCGCCAGCAGCCCCATGGGGGCTGGGACCGGGGAGCTGTTTTTT.

The chain carries TRBV11-2 and TRBJ2-1; 14 bases are shared with TRBD2. V lost 6 bases and J lost 3; bases outside the gene matches: 1. Per the germline V gene, CDR1 is SGHAT and CDR2 is FQNNGV. The length of the CDR3 is 15 residues. DNA for the CDR3: TGTGCCAGCAGGGGACTAGCGGGGGACTACAATGAGCAGTTCTTC. Protein product: CASRGLAGDYNEQFF. The full variable domain, in which reference TRBV11-2 and TRBJ2-1 provide the parts outside the CDR3, is EAGVAQSPRYKIIEKRQSVAFWCNPISGHATLYWYQQILGQGPKLLIQFQNNGVVDDSQLPKDRFSAERLKGVDSTLKIQPAKLEDSAVYLCASRGLAGDYNEQFFGPGTRLTVL.

This rearrangement joins TRBV7-2 to TRBJ2-5; tentatively, D is TRBD1 (6 bases). Germline V gene data show CDR1 as SGHTA and CDR2 as FQGNSA. The CDR3 runs to 12 residues. V lost 5 bases and J lost 5, with 9 bases in between. CDR3 amino acids: CASSERGETQYF. CDR3 DNA: TGTGCCAGCAGCGAAAGGGGGGAGACCCAGTACTTC.

J is TRBJ2-7 and V is TRBV12-5; D perhaps matches TRBD2 (6 bases). The CDR3 spans 17 residues. Per germline, CDR1 LGHNT and CDR2 FRNRAP. V was clipped by 7 bases and J by 0 bases, with 22 bases between them. The CDR3 DNA follows: TGTGCTAGTGCTACCCCCCCTGCTAGCGACAGCTCCTACGAGCAGTACTTC. It yields the protein CASATPPASDSSYEQYF.